This T cell receptor (beta chain) was recorded in a study of Ad26.COV2.S vaccination and SARS-CoV-2 variants. About the study: The study gave Ad26.COV2.S intramuscularly, once or twice 56 days apart. Points from the study as a whole: Non-spike TCR breadth showed similarity between vaccine and placebo recipients.

TCRdb's copy holds only in-frame clones and misses some; the assay was immunoSEQ multiplex PCR. There are around 450,000 clones in the sample; roughly nine tenths occur only once, and roughly 2.5% lies in the top ten. From germline, CDR1 is MNHNY and CDR2 SVGAGI (reference sequence). The CDR3 is 11 amino acids. V was clipped by 3 bases and J by 3 bases, with 2 bases between them. Treatment in this sample: about 20 received Ad26.COV2.S at low or high dose, single or two shots; 5 received placebo; per-sample allocation not given. The investigators took samples on day 63 after the first vaccine or placebo injection. Worth noting for this clone: Its antigen remains unknown.

The V call is TRBV6-6, the J call TRBJ1-1, with no clear D. Specimen: peripheral blood, collected in a trial of Ad26.COV2.S vaccine versus placebo. The clonotype was recovered from a person between 18 and 60 years old who received the Ad26.COV2.S COVID-19 vaccine or a placebo. CDR3 DNA sequence: TGTGCCAGCAGTTATGACACTGAAGCTTTCTTT. It specifies CASSYDTEAFF.